The subject of this entry is one TCR beta chain. The antigen remains undetermined. This CDR3 spans 16 amino acids. Germline V lookup: CDR1 SGHRS, CDR2 YFSETQ. Researchers prepared the TRB cDNA libraries using 5' RACE with UMI labels. After re-calling the 5' RACE reads, TCRdb lists one entry per CDR3 protein, DNA absent. This listing includes approximately 56,000 distinct CDR3 sequences. The sample belongs to a study of CXCR3-negative and CXCR3-positive naive CD8 T cells. Study results and limitations: Partial loss of CXCR3 expression followed cryopreservation; most assays used fresh PBMCs. Similar TRBV-TRBJ usage characterized naive CXCR3-negative and CXCR3-positive cells; memory cells differed.

This sequence was found in a human donor in good health. Some clones in this sample may be carry-over from other donors' samples. The rearrangement joins TRBV5-1 to TRBJ2-3; absent DNA, TCRdb's TRBD1 call cannot be checked. Sequencing input: memory CD8+ T cells from blood. The CDR3 sequence: CASSLVGTTSTDTQYF.